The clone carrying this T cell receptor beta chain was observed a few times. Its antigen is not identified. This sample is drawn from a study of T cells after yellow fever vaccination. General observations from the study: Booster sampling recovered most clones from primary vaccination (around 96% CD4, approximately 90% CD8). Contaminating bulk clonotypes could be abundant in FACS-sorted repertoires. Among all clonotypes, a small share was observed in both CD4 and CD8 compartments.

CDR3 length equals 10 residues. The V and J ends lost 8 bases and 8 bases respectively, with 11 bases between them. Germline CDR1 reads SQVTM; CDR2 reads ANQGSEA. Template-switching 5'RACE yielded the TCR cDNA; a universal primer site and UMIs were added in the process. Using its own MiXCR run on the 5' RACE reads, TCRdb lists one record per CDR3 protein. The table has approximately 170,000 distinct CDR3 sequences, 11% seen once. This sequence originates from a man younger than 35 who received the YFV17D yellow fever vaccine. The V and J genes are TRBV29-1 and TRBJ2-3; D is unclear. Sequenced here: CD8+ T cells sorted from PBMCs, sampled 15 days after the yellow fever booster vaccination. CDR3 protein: CSYWAGTQYF. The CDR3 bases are TGCAGCTATTGGGCAGGTACGCAGTATTTT.